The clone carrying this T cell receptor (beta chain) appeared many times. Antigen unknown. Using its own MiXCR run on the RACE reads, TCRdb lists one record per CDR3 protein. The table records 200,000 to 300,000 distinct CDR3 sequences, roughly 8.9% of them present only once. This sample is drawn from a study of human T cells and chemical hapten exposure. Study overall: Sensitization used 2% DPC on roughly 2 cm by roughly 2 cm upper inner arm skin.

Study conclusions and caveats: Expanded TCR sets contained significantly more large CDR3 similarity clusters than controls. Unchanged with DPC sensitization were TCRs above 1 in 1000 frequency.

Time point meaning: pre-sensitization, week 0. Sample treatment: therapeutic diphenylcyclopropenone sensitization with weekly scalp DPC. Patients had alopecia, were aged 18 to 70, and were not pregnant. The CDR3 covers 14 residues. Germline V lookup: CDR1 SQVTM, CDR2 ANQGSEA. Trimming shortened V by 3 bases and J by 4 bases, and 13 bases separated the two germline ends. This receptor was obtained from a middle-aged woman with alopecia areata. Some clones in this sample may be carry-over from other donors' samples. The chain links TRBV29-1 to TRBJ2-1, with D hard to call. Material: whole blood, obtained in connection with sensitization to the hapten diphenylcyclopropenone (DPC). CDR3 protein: CSVDFIGRYNEQFF. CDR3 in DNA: TGCAGCGTTGATTTCATAGGGCGGTACAATGAGCAGTTCTTC.